The 2 T cell receptor beta chains below come from one sample, sequenced in a study of T-cell memory formation after mild COVID-19. TCRdb passed the 5' RACE reads through MiXCR, listing each CDR3 protein once. The sample has about 300,000 distinct CDR3 sequences; less than 20% are singletons. The material sequenced was PBMCs or a T cell subset sorted from them (not recorded which). The receptors were sampled from a man younger than 30 who had mild COVID-19 (a few samples of this study predate the infection). Cell type and time point are not known.

The chain joins TRBV6-5 to TRBJ2-1, with a possible D match to TRBD2 (6 bases). V shed 6 bases and J shed 4 bases, with 13 bases lying between them. Germline V gene lookup returns CDR1 MNHEY and CDR2 SVGAGI. This CDR3 is 14 amino acids long. CDR3 sequence (DNA): TGTGCCAGCAGCCCGAACCGGGGGTACAATGAGCAGTTCTTC. Encoded protein: CASSPNRGYNEQFF.

This chain links TRBV4-1 with TRBJ2-5, with 9 bases lining up with TRBD1. V gave up 0 bases and J gave up 4 bases; unmatched junction bases: 3. The CDR3 sequence is 15 residues long. Germline-derived CDR1 and CDR2 are MGHRA and YSYEKL. CDR3 loop: CASSQDTQGAETQYF. The CDR3 region has the DNA TGCGCCAGCAGCCAAGATACACAGGGGGCAGAGACCCAGTACTTC.